One and the same sample provided the 3 T cell receptor beta chains below, sequenced in a study of cytomegalovirus exposure and HLA in healthy donors. The PCR ran on 60 Vbeta and 13 Jbeta primers. TCRdb's copy holds only in-frame clones and misses some; the assay was immunoSEQ multiplex PCR. The sample has 150,000 or so clones; around 78% are singletons. Sequencing used PBMCs. The origin of the receptors is a female donor in good health and CMV-seronegative.

The chain carries TRBV9 and TRBJ2-7, with D maybe TRBD2 (5 bases). The CDR3 has 16 amino acids. V was cut by 0 bases and J by 4 bases, with 17 bases left in between. Germline V lookup: CDR1 SGDLS, CDR2 YYNGEE. The CDR3 here is CASSVGPVGGQYEQYF. In DNA form, the CDR3 reads TGTGCCAGCAGCGTAGGGCCGGTGGGCGGGCAATACGAGCAGTACTTC.

The chain recombines TRBV7-3 with TRBJ2-3; the D gene is possibly TRBD2 (6 bases). The V gene's germline CDR1 is SGHTA and CDR2 FQGTGA. The CDR3 contains 16 residues. Trimming shortened V by 5 bases and J by 1 base, and 16 bases separated the two germline ends. CDR3 amino acids: CASSPHMGGGTDTQYF. In DNA, the CDR3 is TGTGCCAGCAGCCCCCACATGGGGGGTGGCACAGATACGCAGTATTTT.

The chain carries TRBV9 and TRBJ1-2, with D tentatively TRBD1 (6 bases). The CDR3 sequence is 15 residues long. Germline CDR1 is SGDLS and CDR2 is YYNGEE. Trimming took 3 bases from V and 2 from J, leaving 14 bases between them. The CDR3 DNA follows: TGTGCCAGCAGCGCACTAGGACAGTTCAACTATGGCTACACCTTC. Amino acid sequence: CASSALGQFNYGYTF.